These T cell receptor beta chains were read from a single sample in a study of breast tumors, draining lymph nodes, adjacent tissues. TCRdb called the multiplex PCR reads again in MiXCR, with one record for every CDR3 protein. Altogether under 150,000 distinct CDR3 sequences are present, 21% being singletons, with the ten largest covering about 2%. Sequenced: axillary lymph node tissue. The receptors here all came from a female donor with breast cancer. Some clones in this sample may be carry-over from other donors' samples. Each CDR3 is given with its conserved first and last residue. Fields, in order: clone size, V gene, J gene, D gene, CDR3 protein, CDR3 DNA. The D gene is left open where the match is weak. Each size is once, few, many, or a class for an expanded clone.

clone size: many
V gene: TRBV7-2
J gene: TRBJ2-3
D gene: .
CDR3 protein: CASSLFPAPQYF
CDR3 DNA: TGTGCCAGCAGCTTATTCCCCGCCCCGCAGTATTTT

clone size: many
V gene: TRBV5-1
J gene: TRBJ2-7
D gene: TRBD1
CDR3 protein: CASSRNRDRGPEQYF
CDR3 DNA: TGCGCCAGCAGCCGCAACCGGGACAGGGGGCCCGAGCAGTACTTC

clone size: many
V gene: TRBV20-1
J gene: TRBJ1-2
D gene: .
CDR3 protein: CSAALGYGYTF
CDR3 DNA: TGCAGTGCCGCCTTAGGTTATGGCTACACCTTC

clone size: many
V gene: TRBV20-1
J gene: TRBJ1-5
D gene: .
CDR3 protein: CSARKQDRYSNQPQHF
CDR3 DNA: TGCAGTGCTAGAAAGCAGGACAGATATAGCAATCAGCCCCAGCATTTT

clone size: many
V gene: TRBV7-9
J gene: TRBJ1-5
D gene: .
CDR3 protein: CASSRGSNQPQHF
CDR3 DNA: TGTGCCAGCAGCAGGGGGAGCAATCAGCCCCAGCATTTT

clone size: many
V gene: TRBV2
J gene: TRBJ2-7
D gene: .
CDR3 protein: CASSGPLRRPPRGGYEQYF
CDR3 DNA: TGTGCCAGCAGTGGTCCCCTAAGGCGACCTCCGAGGGGAGGCTACGAGCAGTACTTC

clone size: many
V gene: TRBV20-1
J gene: TRBJ2-2
D gene: .
CDR3 protein: CSARDLEGVSTGELFF
CDR3 DNA: TGCAGTGCTAGAGATTTAGAGGGAGTGAGCACCGGGGAGCTGTTTTTT

clone size: many
V gene: TRBV7-2
J gene: TRBJ2-7
D gene: .
CDR3 protein: CASSLATIVSAAEQYF
CDR3 DNA: TGTGCCAGCAGCTTAGCAACAATAGTCTCAGCAGCCGAGCAGTACTTC

clone size: many
V gene: TRBV5-1
J gene: TRBJ2-7
D gene: TRBD2
CDR3 protein: CASSFSTSGAYEQYF
CDR3 DNA: TGCGCCAGCAGCTTTTCAACTAGCGGGGCCTACGAGCAGTACTTC

clone size: many
V gene: TRBV9
J gene: TRBJ2-1
D gene: TRBD2
CDR3 protein: CASSLGTSGANEQFF
CDR3 DNA: TGTGCCAGCAGCCTCGGGACTAGCGGAGCCAATGAGCAGTTCTTC

clone size: many
V gene: TRBV30
J gene: TRBJ1-2
D gene: .
CDR3 protein: CAWTGRGGFNYGYTF
CDR3 DNA: TGTGCCTGGACGGGGCGGGGGGGTTTTAACTATGGCTACACCTTC

clone size: many
V gene: TRBV2
J gene: TRBJ1-4
D gene: .
CDR3 protein: CASSSRPTASNEKLFF
CDR3 DNA: TGTGCCAGCAGCTCCCGCCCCACAGCTAGTAATGAAAAACTGTTTTTT

clone size: many
V gene: TRBV7-2
J gene: TRBJ1-6
D gene: .
CDR3 protein: CASSNHQTSGSPLHF
CDR3 DNA: TGTGCCAGCAGCAACCACCAAACAAGTGGTTCACCCCTCCACTTT

clone size: many
V gene: TRBV5-4
J gene: TRBJ2-1
D gene: TRBD1
CDR3 protein: CASSPGQGAYEQFF
CDR3 DNA: TGTGCCAGCAGCCCGGGACAGGGGGCGTATGAGCAGTTCTTC

clone size: few
V gene: TRBV6-6
J gene: TRBJ2-4
D gene: .
CDR3 protein: CASSPNEDIQYF
CDR3 DNA: TGTGCCAGCTCCCCCAACGAGGACATTCAGTACTTC

clone size: many
V gene: TRBV11-2
J gene: TRBJ2-3
D gene: TRBD2
CDR3 protein: CASSLVAGGGADTQYF
CDR3 DNA: TGTGCCAGCAGCTTAGTGGCGGGAGGAGGGGCAGATACGCAGTATTTT

clone size: few
V gene: TRBV27
J gene: TRBJ2-1
D gene: TRBD2
CDR3 protein: CASSPGGPRNEQFF
CDR3 DNA: TGTGCCAGCAGTCCGGGGGGGCCTAGGAATGAGCAGTTCTTC